This T cell receptor (beta chain) is drawn from a study of identical twins. TCRdb reanalysed the 5' RACE reads using MiXCR and keeps one entry per CDR3 protein. Among under 300,000 distinct CDR3 sequences listed, roughly 8.7% were seen once. All donors were healthy Caucasians. The V end lost 4 bases, the J end lost 5 bases, and 9 bases lay between the germline ends. The germline CDR1 and CDR2 sequences are SEHNR and FQNEAQ (reference sequence). The CDR3 loop spans 12 amino acids. Details on this clonotype: Its target is unknown.

Whole-study results and caveats: Reduced insertions were recorded for abundant cord blood beta clonotypes, with no such pattern in memory repertoires.

This same sample was also part of a study on yellow fever vaccine responses in identical twins.

This TCR was recovered from a woman in her late teens or twenties in good health. The material sequenced was CD8+ T cells sorted from blood. The V and J genes are TRBV7-9 and TRBJ2-7; a possible D gene is TRBD2 (6 bases). Here the CDR3 DNA reads TGTGCCAGCAGCTATGGAGGGAACGAGCAGTACTTC. This translates into CASSYGGNEQYF.